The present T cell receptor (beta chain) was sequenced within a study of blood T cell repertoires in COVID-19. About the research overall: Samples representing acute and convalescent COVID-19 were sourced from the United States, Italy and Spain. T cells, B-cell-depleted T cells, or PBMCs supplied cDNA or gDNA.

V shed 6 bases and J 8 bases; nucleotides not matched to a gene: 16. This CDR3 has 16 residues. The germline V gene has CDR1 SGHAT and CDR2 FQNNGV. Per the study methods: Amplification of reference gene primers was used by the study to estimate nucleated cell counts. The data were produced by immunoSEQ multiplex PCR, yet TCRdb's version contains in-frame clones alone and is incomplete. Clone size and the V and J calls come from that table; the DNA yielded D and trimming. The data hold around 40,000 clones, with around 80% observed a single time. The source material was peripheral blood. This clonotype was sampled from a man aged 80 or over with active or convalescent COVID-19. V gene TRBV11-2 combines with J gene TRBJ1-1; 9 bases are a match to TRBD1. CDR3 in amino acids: CASRATGGRNRLEAFF. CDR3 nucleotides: TGTGCCAGCAGGGCAACAGGGGGCAGGAACAGACTCGAAGCTTTCTTT.